The present T cell receptor (beta chain) was sequenced within a study of blood T cell repertoires in COVID-19. About the research overall: COVID-19 samples from acute and convalescent phases originated in the United States, Italy and Spain.

Germline lookup yields CDR1 KGHDR and CDR2 SFDVKD. This CDR3 is built from 14 residues. J gave up 3 bases and V 7 bases, and 6 bases lay outside the gene matches. Per the original data handling: Amplified reference gene primers provided the basis for estimating nucleated cell counts. Sequenced by immunoSEQ multiplex PCR; TCRdb stores in-frame clones only, minus some. Clone size and V and J calls were adopted from that table, with D and trimming inferred from the DNA. The data contain some 120,000 clones, roughly 80% of them singletons. The sequenced sample consisted of peripheral blood. This receptor was obtained from a woman aged 55-70 years with acute or convalescent COVID-19. The chain is built from TRBV24-1 and TRBJ2-3, with TRBD2 matching 7 bases. CDR3 nucleotides: TGTGCCACCAGCGAGGGACTATTGACAGATACGCAGTATTTT. It encodes CATSEGLLTDTQYF.